These 8 T cell receptor beta chains share one sample of origin, sequenced in a study of ipilimumab plus nivolumab after autologous stem cell transplantation. Sequencing was performed with immunoSEQ multiplex PCR; in TCRdb, only in-frame clones are kept and a portion is missing. Found here are some 41,000 clones, 92% of them singletons; the top ten hold more than 0.7%. The sample was PBMCs, taken in a trial of ipilimumab plus nivolumab as post-transplant consolidation. The source of these receptors is a male donor with multiple myeloma.

The V call is TRBV7-2, the J call TRBJ2-1; tentative D call: TRBD2 (5 bases). Germline assignment: CDR1 SGHTA and CDR2 FQGNSA. Trimming took off 1 base at V and 9 bases at J, with 16 bases between the two ends. The CDR3 is 15 residues long. CDR3 sequence: CASSLERSSRGEQFF. The CDR3 DNA reads as TGTGCCAGCAGCTTAGAGCGGTCGTCGCGCGGTGAGCAGTTCTTC.

J is TRBJ2-5 and V is TRBV27; D possibly corresponds to TRBD2 (7 bases). CDR3 size: 14 residues. In germline, CDR1 is MNHEY, CDR2 SMNVEV (reference sequence). With 7 bases removed from V and 5 bases from J, the gap between germline ends came to 17 bases. CDR3 amino acids: CASTQQGGGETQYF. The CDR3 coding sequence is TGTGCCAGCACCCAACAGGGCGGGGGCGAGACCCAGTACTTC.

The chain employs TRBV6-1 and TRBJ2-7; D is undetermined. CDR3 length: 14 residues. Looked up from germline, CDR1 is MNHNS and CDR2 is SASEGT. Trimming removed 1 base from V and 0 bases from J, with 7 bases in between. This chain's CDR3 is CASSEDWTSYEQYF. The DNA of the CDR3 is TGTGCCAGCAGTGAAGACTGGACCTCCTACGAGCAGTACTTC.

The DNA for the CDR3 is TGTGCCAGCAGCGCCTCCCTAGGGGTCCACAATGAGCAGTTCTTC. Translated: CASSASLGVHNEQFF. This chain uses TRBV6-1 with TRBJ2-1, with a tentative D call TRBD1 (5 bases). The CDR3 contains 15 residues. V lost 6 bases, J lost 5 bases, and 17 bases lay in between. Germline assignment: CDR1 MNHNS and CDR2 SASEGT.

In DNA, the CDR3 is TGCGCCAGCAGGCGGCCTAATGAAAAACTGTTTTTT. As protein: CASRRPNEKLFF. V usage is TRBV10-2 and J usage is TRBJ1-4, with unresolved D. The V end was cut by 6 bases, the J end by 3 bases, with 5 bases between. Germline V gene lookup returns CDR1 WSHSY and CDR2 SAAADI. The CDR3 consists of 12 residues.

This rearrangement joins TRBV27 to TRBJ2-2; D is undetermined. Germline V gene sequence: CDR1 MNHEY, CDR2 SMNVEV (reference sequence). Trimming removed 3 bases at V and 4 bases at J, with 6 bases between. This CDR3 is built from 13 residues. The CDR3, as DNA: TGTGCCAGCAGTTTTTTAAGCACCGGGGAGCTGTTTTTT. It is translated as CASSFLSTGELFF.

The chain recombines TRBV4-3 with TRBJ2-3, with D uncertain. From germline, CDR1 is LGHNA and CDR2 YSLEER. The CDR3 totals 15 residues. V was trimmed by 4 bases and J by 1 base, leaving 12 bases between them. The CDR3 protein is CASSPLGMGTDTQYF. For the CDR3, the DNA is TGCGCCAGCAGCCCCTTGGGGATGGGCACAGATACGCAGTATTTT.

V usage is TRBV6-6 and J usage is TRBJ2-7; the match to TRBD1 covers 8 bases. The CDR3 sequence is 14 residues long. The ends lost 5 bases at V and 9 bases at J; junction bases unmatched: 12. Germline V lookup: CDR1 MNHNY, CDR2 SVGAGI (reference sequence). The CDR3 DNA is TGTGCCAGCAGTACTGGGACAGGAGGTAAGGGGCAGTACTTC. Translated: CASSTGTGGKGQYF.